Presented here are 12 T cell receptor beta chains from one specimen sequenced in a study of blood T cell repertoires in COVID-19 (dated by TCRdb to 2020 to 2021). Receptor libraries were prepared by the immunoSEQ multiplex PCR assay. The clones in this table, taken by TCRdb from immuneACCESS, are in-frame only. Not every clone is retained; where verified, under half of the shortfall comes from an unresolved V gene, and the cause of the rest is unknown. The sample yields hundreds of thousands of clones; more than 85% were counted once. The ten largest clones represent approximately 3.7% of the sample. Sequencing was done on a sample of PBMCs or T cells enriched from blood (not recorded which). The receptor set was obtained from a woman aged 25-40 years who had recovered from COVID-19.

The V call is TRBV28, the J call TRBJ1-6; no firm D call. The CDR3 has 17 amino acids. V was cut by 7 bases and J by 0 bases, with 16 bases left in between. Germline-derived CDR1 and CDR2 are MDHEN and SYDVKM. For the CDR3, the DNA is TGTGCCAGCAACGAGGAACGAGTGAGCTCCTATAATTCACCCCTCCACTTT. Amino acids: CASNEERVSSYNSPLHF.

The chain links TRBV11-1 to TRBJ1-2, with 7 positions matching TRBD1. Germline V gene sequence: CDR1 SGHAT, CDR2 FQDESV (reference sequence). Trimming removed 7 bases from V and 4 bases from J; junction bases left unmatched: 9. CDR3 length: 14 amino acids. The CDR3: CASTRDRDGYGYTF. The CDR3 DNA reads TGTGCCAGCACCCGAGACAGGGACGGCTATGGCTACACCTTC. The full variable domain, its missing parts supplied by reference TRBV11-1 and TRBJ1-2, is EAEVAQSPRYKITEKSQAVAFWCDPISGHATLYWYRQILGQGPELLVQFQDESVVDDSQLPKDRFSAERLKGVDSTLKIQPAELGDSAMYLCASTRDRDGYGYTFGSGTRLTVV.

The chain employs TRBV27 and TRBJ2-1; 8 positions match TRBD2. Germline CDR1 MNHEY, CDR2 SMNVEV (reference sequence). V was pared by 3 bases and J by 2 bases, with 6 bases of the junction left unmatched. This CDR3 spans 16 amino acids. The CDR3 loop is CASSFSGRGPYNEQFF. In DNA form, the CDR3 reads TGTGCCAGCAGTTTCAGCGGGAGAGGACCCTACAATGAGCAGTTCTTC.

The chain links TRBV13 to TRBJ2-5; no firm D call. The V end was cut by 0 bases, the J end by 11 bases, with 7 bases between. CDR1 is PRHDT, CDR2 FYEKMQ, per germline (reference sequence). The CDR3 sequence is 11 residues long. The CDR3 is CASSLGWSQYF. CDR3 nucleotides: TGTGCCAGCAGCTTAGGATGGAGTCAGTACTTC.

V is TRBV20-1 and J is TRBJ2-3, with 7 bases identical to TRBD2. V lost 3 bases and J lost 4; bases outside the gene matches: 7. Germline values: CDR1 DFQATT, CDR2 SNEGSKA (reference sequence). The CDR3 has 14 amino acids. As DNA, the CDR3 is TGCAGTGCTAGTGGAGCGGGAAAGGCAGATACGCAGTATTTT. Translation gives CSASGAGKADTQYF.

V usage is TRBV27 and J usage is TRBJ1-5; D is unresolved. This CDR3 comprises 14 residues. V was pared by 1 base and J by 3 bases, with 7 bases between. CDR1 is MNHEY, CDR2 SMNVEV, per germline (reference sequence). Here the CDR3 reads CASSLWAFNQPQHF. CDR3 DNA sequence: TGTGCCAGCAGTTTATGGGCATTCAATCAGCCCCAGCATTTT.

The V gene is TRBV19, the J gene TRBJ1-1; 8 bases line up with TRBD1. Germline trimming cut 0 bases from V and 6 bases from J; bases unmatched to any gene: 12. The germline gives CDR1 LNHDA, CDR2 SQIVND (reference sequence). This CDR3 has 17 amino acids. In DNA form, the CDR3 reads TGTGCCAGTAGTATAGATCAAGTCGGGACAGGCTATGCTGAAGCTTTCTTT. Residues: CASSIDQVGTGYAEAFF.

The chain couples TRBV27 to TRBJ1-1; unclear D gene. V lost 5 bases to trimming and J lost 0 bases, with 7 bases between them. From germline, CDR1 is MNHEY and CDR2 SMNVEV (reference sequence). The CDR3 covers 13 residues. CDR3 region: CASSQKMNTEAFF. The CDR3 DNA reads TGTGCCAGCAGTCAAAAAATGAACACTGAAGCTTTCTTT.

The chain uses TRBV28 and TRBJ1-1; D is ambiguous. Germline V lookup: CDR1 MDHEN, CDR2 SYDVKM. V shed 10 bases and J shed 6 bases, with 21 bases lying between them. This CDR3 has 14 residues. The CDR3 bases are TGTGCCATCGCAGGTCAGCTCAGAAGAGCTGAAGCTTTCTTT. Its translation: CAIAGQLRRAEAFF.

V and J are TRBV24-1 and TRBJ2-2, with 8 bases fitting TRBD1. This CDR3 is 17 amino acids long. Germline CDR1 KGHDR, CDR2 SFDVKD. Trimming cost V 4 bases and J 3 bases; bases outside gene matches: 9. The CDR3 DNA is TGTGCCACCAGTGACCCTGGGACAGGTTATGACACCGGGGAGCTGTTTTTT. Protein: CATSDPGTGYDTGELFF.

The DNA of the CDR3 is TGCAGCGTTGAAGAACCAACGGGAGTTGCAGATACGCAGTATTTT. This codes for CSVEEPTGVADTQYF. The rearrangement joins TRBV29-1 to TRBJ2-3; D might be TRBD2 (6 bases). The CDR3 loop spans 15 amino acids. Looked up from germline, CDR1 is SQVTM and CDR2 is ANQGSEA. V was trimmed by 0 bases and J by 4 bases, leaving 14 bases between them.

The chain carries TRBV6-4 and TRBJ2-3, with a possible D match to TRBD2 (5 bases). The CDR3 covers 15 residues. Germline V gene data show CDR1 as MRHNA and CDR2 as SNTAGT. V lost 0 bases and J lost 4, with 11 bases in between. Here the CDR3 DNA reads TGTGCCAGCAGTGACTCACGAGACGGGGCAGATACGCAGTATTTT. The encoded protein is CASSDSRDGADTQYF.